One sample yielded the 10 T cell receptor beta chains listed below, sequenced in a study of blood T cell dynamics during melanoma immunotherapy. Assay: immunoSEQ multiplex PCR; the TCRdb copy retains only in-frame clones and omits some. The top ten clones hold roughly 0.2% of a sample with over 10,000 clones, about 92% of them seen once. Indicated time point: pre-treatment baseline. Sequenced here: effector memory CD8+ T cells from blood, sampled from a patient treated with checkpoint blockade. The origin of the receptors is a human donor with melanoma.

The chain uses TRBV6-6 and TRBJ1-5; D gene unclear. CDR3 size: 14 residues. Trimming pared 7 bases from V and 1 base from J, leaving 11 bases between. The germline gives CDR1 MNHNY, CDR2 SVGAGI (reference sequence). CDR3 amino acids: CASKEGLSNQPQHF. CDR3 sequence (DNA): TGTGCCAGCAAGGAGGGTCTGAGCAATCAGCCCCAGCATTTT.

This clone appeared once. V usage is TRBV19 and J usage is TRBJ1-1; tentatively, D is TRBD1 (5 bases). The CDR3 has 15 residues. The germline gives CDR1 LNHDA, CDR2 SQIVND (reference sequence). The V and J ends lost 6 bases and 1 base respectively, with 15 bases between them. CDR3: CASSLGEGGNTEAFF. The CDR3 coding sequence is TGTGCCAGTAGCCTAGGGGAGGGTGGGAACACTGAAGCTTTCTTT.

The J gene is TRBJ2-5, the V gene TRBV28; TRBD2 aligns across 9 bases. There are 16 residues in the CDR3. With 6 bases clipped from V and 3 bases from J, the junction kept 11 bases outside the gene matches. CDR1 MDHEN and CDR2 SYDVKM come from the germline V gene. CDR3 sequence (DNA): TGTGCCAGCAGACCGAGACTAGCGGTAGAAAAAGAGACCCAGTACTTC. It translates to CASRPRLAVEKETQYF. Combining the CDR3 with reference TRBV28 and TRBJ2-5 gives the whole variable domain DVKVTQSSRYLVKRTGEKVFLECVQDMDHENMFWYRQDPGLGLRLIYFSYDVKMKEKGDIPEGYSVSREKKERFSLILESASTNQTSMYLCASRPRLAVEKETQYFGPGTRLLVL.

The chain recombines TRBV7-2 with TRBJ2-1; D gene ambiguous. This CDR3 region has 15 residues. V was trimmed by 2 bases and J by 0 bases, leaving 8 bases between them. CDR1 is SGHTA, CDR2 FQGNSA, per germline. The CDR3 DNA sequence: TGTGCCAGCAGCTTACACGATAGCTCCTACAATGAGCAGTTCTTC. Protein: CASSLHDSSYNEQFF.

The V gene is TRBV4-3, the J gene TRBJ1-2, with 7 bases lining up with TRBD1. With V trimmed by 0 bases and J by 6 bases, 7 bases remained unmatched. The CDR3 loop spans 15 amino acids. Germline V gives CDR1 LGHNA, CDR2 YSLEER. CDR3 coding DNA: TGCGCCAGCAGCCAAGATATAACAGGGGAGAATGGCTACACCTTC. This translates into CASSQDITGENGYTF.

In this sample, this clone turned up once. The V and J genes are TRBV7-2 and TRBJ2-7; 10 bases match TRBD2. V dropped 4 bases and J dropped 6; count of bases not matched to a gene: 18. Germline CDR1 SGHTA, CDR2 FQGNSA. The CDR3 totals 18 residues. The CDR3 here is CASSSTYLLAGSLGEQYF. The CDR3 DNA follows: TGTGCCAGCAGCTCTACCTACTTACTAGCGGGGTCATTGGGCGAGCAGTACTTC.

The J gene is TRBJ2-7, the V gene TRBV25-1; 7 bases agree with TRBD1. CDR1 is MGHDK and CDR2 is SYGVNS in the germline V gene. The CDR3 totals 14 residues. The junction had 5 bases not matched to a gene; V was cut back by 4 bases and J by 2 bases. The CDR3 spells CASSGRDRAYEQYF. Written as DNA, the CDR3 is TGTGCCAGCAGTGGCCGGGACAGAGCCTACGAGCAGTACTTC.

The chain employs TRBV7-6 and TRBJ2-1, with 8 nucleotides matching TRBD2. Germline values: CDR1 SGHVS, CDR2 FNYEAQ. The trim removed 1 base at V and 15 bases at J, leaving 2 bases unmatched. The CDR3 is 11 residues long. The CDR3, as DNA: TGTGCCAGCAGCTTAGGACTAGCGACGTTCTTC. As protein: CASSLGLATFF.

V is TRBV6-5 and J is TRBJ2-5, with 7 bases that match TRBD2. TRBJ2-7 explains the end of the DNA better; the J call may be wrong. Looked up from germline, CDR1 is MNHEY and CDR2 is SVGAGI. The CDR3 is 14 residues long. CDR3 sequence: CASSSEAGTYEQYF. Here the CDR3 DNA reads TGTGCCAGCAGTTCCGAAGCGGGAACGTACGAGCAGTACTTC.

This clone was observed once. The genes are TRBV6-1 and TRBJ1-5; unclear D gene. Trimming shortened V by 2 bases and J by 5 bases, and 7 bases separated the two germline ends. Germline-derived CDR1 and CDR2 are MNHNS and SASEGT. CDR3 length: 13 residues. The CDR3: CASSETVYQPQHF. As DNA, the CDR3 is TGTGCCAGCAGTGAAACAGTCTATCAGCCCCAGCATTTT.